The next 25 T cell receptor beta chains were all read from a single sample in a study of cytomegalovirus exposure and HLA in healthy donors (dated 2017 in TCRdb). The library was obtained by the immunoSEQ multiplex PCR assay. The multiplex PCR relied on a mix of 60 forward primers for TCR Vbeta segments and 13 reverse primers for TCR Jbeta segments. Held by TCRdb, this immuneACCESS table contains in-frame sequences only and omits some clones. Under half of the omission traces to an unresolved V gene where checked; the cause of the rest is unknown. The sample has about 160,000 clones on record, roughly 72% of them singletons. About 1.4% of the sample comes from the top ten. The sequencing input was PBMCs. The receptors derive from a man in his forties in good health and CMV-seronegative.

The rearrangement joins TRBV18 to TRBJ2-3; no reliable D call. Trimming removed 6 bases at V and 4 bases at J, with 11 bases between. CDR3 length: 13 amino acids. Germline-derived CDR1 and CDR2 are KGHSH and LQKENI. The CDR3 reads CASSLESSDTQYF. CDR3 sequence (DNA): TGTGCCAGCTCCCTGGAGAGTTCAGATACGCAGTATTTT.

V and J are TRBV2 and TRBJ2-7; TRBD1 matches 8 bases. Per germline, CDR1 SNHLY and CDR2 FYNNEI. The junction had 10 bases not matched to a gene; V was cut back by 8 bases and J by 1 base. The CDR3 spans 15 residues. For the CDR3, the DNA is TGTGCCAGCGTTCCGGGACAGGCTTTGTCCTACGAGCAGTACTTC. It encodes CASVPGQALSYEQYF.

This chain links TRBV30 with TRBJ2-3; no definite D call. This CDR3 comprises 13 residues. Germline lookup yields CDR1 GTSNPN and CDR2 SVGIG (reference sequence). Deletions cut 2 bases from V and 2 bases from J, with 8 bases between. The CDR3 sequence is CAWSLDLTDTQYF. In nucleotides, the CDR3 is TGTGCCTGGAGTCTAGACCTCACAGATACGCAGTATTTT.

In this sample, this clone turned up a few times. V is TRBV5-1 and J is TRBJ1-3; TRBD1 matches at 7 bases. Germline values: CDR1 SGHRS, CDR2 YFSETQ. Unmatched junction bases numbered 1, after V lost 2 bases and J lost 2 bases. CDR3 length: 14 amino acids. Written as DNA, the CDR3 is TGCGCCAGCAGCTTAGACAGGGCTGGAAACACCATATATTTT. Translating gives CASSLDRAGNTIYF.

The chain joins TRBV5-1 to TRBJ2-5; possibly TRBD2 for D (6 bases). The CDR3 sequence is 16 residues long. V lost 3 bases and J lost 5, with 20 bases in between. CDR1 and CDR2 from the germline V gene are SGHRS and YFSETQ. CDR3 in amino acids: CASSSGGTSKVETQYF. Written as DNA, the CDR3 is TGCGCCAGCAGCTCTGGTGGGACTTCCAAGGTGGAGACCCAGTACTTC.

The chain carries TRBV10-3 and TRBJ2-3, with D unclear. Trimming pared 5 bases from V and 1 base from J, leaving 4 bases between. CDR1 and CDR2 (germline): ENHRY, SYGVKD. The CDR3 is 12 amino acids. CDR3 coding DNA: TGTGCCATCAGTTCGGGCACAGATACGCAGTATTTT. Translated: CAISSGTDTQYF.

This CDR3 is CASSKEWGWDSYNQPQHF. CDR3 sequence (DNA): TGTGCCAGCAGCAAAGAGTGGGGGTGGGACAGCTACAATCAGCCCCAGCATTTT. V gene TRBV21-1 combines with J gene TRBJ1-5; TRBD1 was called by the table and not checked on the DNA. TRBV21-1 is designated a pseudogene. The CDR3 totals 18 residues.

This chain joins TRBV10-3 and TRBJ2-1; 12 bases agree with TRBD2. This CDR3 is 16 amino acids long. After removal of 4 bases from V and 7 bases from J, the junction contained 8 bases not matched to a gene. CDR1 is ENHRY, CDR2 SYGVKD, per germline. The CDR3 loop reads CAISVMTSGSRNEQFF. The CDR3, as DNA: TGTGCCATCAGTGTGATGACTAGCGGGAGTAGGAATGAGCAGTTCTTC.

The V gene is TRBV4-2, the J gene TRBJ2-5; 9 bases are shared with TRBD2. CDR1 is LGHNA, CDR2 YNFKEQ, per germline. V dropped 3 bases and J dropped 5; count of bases not matched to a gene: 10. CDR3 length: 16 residues. CDR3: CASSHRGQREDETQYF. CDR3 DNA: TGTGCCAGCAGCCACCGCGGCCAGCGGGAGGATGAGACCCAGTACTTC.

The chain has TRBV9 and TRBJ2-5, with 7 bases lining up with TRBD2. This CDR3 is built from 14 residues. CDR1 and CDR2 from the germline V gene are SGDLS and YYNGEE. V trimming: 0 bases; J trimming: 5 bases; junction bases outside the gene matches: 4. For the CDR3, the DNA is TGTGCCAGCAGCGTAGGGGAGGGGAGGGAGACCCAGTACTTC. This encodes CASSVGEGRETQYF. Supplemented by reference TRBV9 and TRBJ2-5, the full variable domain reads DSGVTQTPKHLITATGQRVTLRCSPRSGDLSVYWYQQSLDQGLQFLIQYYNGEERAKGNILERFSAQQFPDLHSELNLSSLELGDSALYFCASSVGEGRETQYFGPGTRLLVL.

V is TRBV6-1 and J is TRBJ2-7, with 11 bases identical to TRBD2. The CDR3 sequence is 17 residues long. V lost 4 bases, J lost 3 bases, and 11 bases stayed unmatched. The germline CDR1 and CDR2 sequences are MNHNS and SASEGT. This chain's CDR3 is CASSVGLGGLAGYEQYF. DNA of the CDR3: TGTGCCAGCAGTGTAGGGCTAGGAGGACTAGCGGGCTACGAGCAGTACTTC.

The rearrangement uses TRBV28 and TRBJ1-2; 8 nucleotides line up with TRBD1. The CDR3 runs to 16 residues. The trim removed 5 bases at V and 4 bases at J, leaving 12 bases unmatched. CDR1 is MDHEN, CDR2 SYDVKM, per germline. The CDR3: CASSTWTGKQPYGYTF. In nucleotides, the CDR3 is TGTGCCAGCAGTACTTGGACAGGGAAGCAGCCCTATGGCTACACCTTC.

A single count supports this clone. This chain connects TRBV6-1 to TRBJ2-1; 8 nucleotides align to TRBD2. Germline CDR1 MNHNS, CDR2 SASEGT. The CDR3 totals 14 residues. V trimming: 4 bases; J trimming: 9 bases; junction bases outside the gene matches: 8. The DNA for the CDR3 is TGTGCCAGCAGTGGAACTAGCGGTTCGATTGAGCAGTTCTTC. It translates to CASSGTSGSIEQFF.

V is TRBV5-1 and J is TRBJ2-2; perhaps TRBD2 as D (5 bases). The CDR3 is 12 amino acids. CDR1 and CDR2 from the germline V gene are SGHRS and YFSETQ. V shed 4 bases and J shed 5 bases, with 6 bases lying between them. The CDR3 sequence: CASSPGTGELFF. The CDR3 nucleotides are TGCGCCAGCAGCCCGGGGACCGGGGAGCTGTTTTTT.

The chain links TRBV2 to TRBJ2-3; a possible D gene is TRBD2 (6 bases). V was cut by 4 bases and J by 4 bases, with 12 bases left in between. CDR3 length equals 14 residues. Germline values: CDR1 SNHLY, CDR2 FYNNEI. CDR3 sequence: CASSGEVDADTQYF. Written as DNA, the CDR3 is TGTGCCAGCAGTGGGGAGGTGGATGCAGATACGCAGTATTTT.

The chain combines TRBV14 with TRBJ2-3, with a tentative D call TRBD2 (6 bases). Germline V CDR1 and CDR2: SGHDN, FVKESK. This CDR3 comprises 18 residues. The V gene lost 0 bases and the J gene lost 3 bases, with 19 bases spanning the gap. As DNA, the CDR3 is TGTGCCAGCAGCCAAGAAGAATGGTCATGGAGGGGTACAGATACGCAGTATTTT. It specifies CASSQEEWSWRGTDTQYF.

This clone was seen just once. One end of the junction varies from germline; a read error may be responsible. The V gene is TRBV7-3, the J gene TRBJ2-3; TRBD2 aligns across 11 bases. This CDR3 is built from 21 residues. Germline V lookup: CDR1 SGHTA, CDR2 FQGTGA. The CDR3 sequence is CASSITLGTSGSAFSTDTQYF. The CDR3 DNA reads as TGTGCCAGCAGCATAACCCTGGGGACTAGCGGCTCCGCCTTTAGCACAGATACGCAGTATTTT.

This chain connects TRBV6-5 to TRBJ2-1; D gene ambiguous. This CDR3 has 15 amino acids. In germline, CDR1 is MNHEY, CDR2 SVGAGI. Trimming stripped 2 bases from V and 4 bases from J, with 12 bases between. The CDR3 reads CASSYGSASYNEQFF. The CDR3 bases are TGTGCCAGCAGTTACGGCTCCGCCTCATACAATGAGCAGTTCTTC.

The J gene is TRBJ2-5, the V gene TRBV6-5; weak D call: TRBD1 (7 bases). The germline gives CDR1 MNHEY, CDR2 SVGAGI. The CDR3 runs 13 residues. The ends were cut back, 4 bases at V and 7 bases at J, with 13 bases in the middle. The CDR3 DNA reads TGTGCCAGCAGTTCTCCAGGGGGAGGGACCCAGTACTTC. This gives the protein CASSSPGGGTQYF.

This clone has only a few counts. V usage is TRBV2 and J usage is TRBJ2-5; maybe TRBD2 (5 bases). Germline values: CDR1 SNHLY, CDR2 FYNNEI. Trimming removed 4 bases at V and 5 bases at J, with 11 bases between. This CDR3 region has 13 residues. The CDR3 loop is CASSGAGVETQYF. The DNA of the CDR3 is TGTGCCAGCAGTGGGGCCGGGGTGGAGACCCAGTACTTC.

This clone has more than one count but fewer than ten. V usage is TRBV5-1 and J usage is TRBJ2-7, with D tentatively TRBD2 (6 bases). Trimming took off 1 base at V and 2 bases at J, with 16 bases between the two ends. This CDR3 comprises 16 residues. The germline CDR1 and CDR2 sequences are SGHRS and YFSETQ. CDR3 nucleotides: TGCGCCAGCAGCTTGTTCCCCATTTCGGGGGCCTACGAGCAGTACTTC. It encodes CASSLFPISGAYEQYF.

This sequence joins TRBV7-9 and TRBJ1-3; no clear D. Germline values: CDR1 SEHNR, CDR2 FQNEAQ (reference sequence). Trimming shortened V by 0 bases and J by 0 bases, and 6 bases separated the two germline ends. The CDR3 extends over 15 amino acids. CDR3 nucleotide sequence: TGTGCCAGCAGCTTAGCTACAAGCTCTGGAAACACCATATATTTT. Its protein product is CASSLATSSGNTIYF.

This clone showed up just a few times. J is TRBJ1-4 and V is TRBV9; 9 bases are shared with TRBD1. Germline lookup yields CDR1 SGDLS and CDR2 YYNGEE. Trimming took 3 bases from V and 8 from J; bases not matched to a gene: 5. The length of the CDR3 is 14 residues. CDR3 sequence (DNA): TGTGCCAGCAGCGAGACAGGGGGATTAGAAAAACTGTTTTTT. Translated: CASSETGGLEKLFF.

The chain uses TRBV6-4 and TRBJ2-1; no clear D. Per the germline V gene, CDR1 is MRHNA and CDR2 is SNTAGT. Trimming left V 0 bases short and J 4 bases short, with 10 bases between. The CDR3 contains 15 residues. The CDR3 protein is CASSDSRLGYNEQFF. The CDR3 DNA follows: TGTGCCAGCAGTGACTCCAGACTGGGTTACAATGAGCAGTTCTTC.

The chain recombines TRBV7-2 with TRBJ2-3, with 8 bases fitting TRBD2. V lost 0 bases to trimming and J lost 4 bases; unmatched junction nucleotides: 3. The CDR3 has 15 amino acids. The germline gives CDR1 SGHTA, CDR2 FQGNSA. The CDR3 nucleotides are TGTGCCAGCAGCTTAGCGAGCGGGAGTGCAGATACGCAGTATTTT. Its translation: CASSLASGSADTQYF. Looking up the rest from reference TRBV7-2 and TRBJ2-3 gives the full variable domain: GAGVSQSPSNKVTEKGKDVELRCDPISGHTALYWYRQSLGQGLEFLIYFQGNSAPDKSGLPSDRFSAERTGGSVSTLTIQRTQQEDSAVYLCASSLASGSADTQYFGPGTRLTVL.